Listed below are T cell receptor beta chains from one sample, sequenced in a study of T-cell memory formation after mild COVID-19. TCRdb fed the 5' RACE reads into MiXCR, producing one record per CDR3 protein. The sample shows roughly 600,000 distinct CDR3 sequences, 18% of them seen only once. The sample was PBMCs or a T cell subset sorted from them (not recorded which). The receptors were gathered from an adult woman who had mild COVID-19 (a few samples of this study predate the infection). Cell type and time point are not known. Each CDR3 is given with its conserved first and last residue. Fields, in order: V gene, D gene, J gene, clone size, CDR3 protein, CDR3 DNA. A D gene is named only where the DNA matches it firmly. The listing skips clone size in some rows; elsewhere it reads once, few, many or a size class.

>TRBV4-1|TRBD1|TRBJ2-7|-
CASSQVGDRNSYEQYF
TGCGCCAGCAGCCAAGTGGGGGACAGGAACTCCTACGAGCAGTACTTC
>TRBV29-1|-|TRBJ2-3|few
CSAPATDTQYF
TGCAGCGCTCCCGCCACAGATACGCAGTATTTT
>TRBV5-6|TRBD2|TRBJ2-7|few
CASSLTGGPSYEQYF
TGTGCCAGCAGCTTGACGGGAGGACCCTCCTACGAGCAGTACTTC
>TRBV4-1|-|TRBJ1-6|-
CASTGRVNSPLHF
TGCGCCAGCACGGGGAGGGTGAATTCACCCCTCCACTTT
>TRBV18|-|TRBJ1-5|-
CASSPGYDQPQHF
TGTGCCAGCTCACCAGGGTACGATCAGCCCCAGCATTTT
>TRBV4-3|-|TRBJ1-6|-
CASSSEDRNSPLHF
TGCGCCAGCAGCTCCGAAGACCGTAATTCACCCCTCCACTTT
>TRBV7-2|-|TRBJ2-2|few
CASSRRGAGELFF
TGTGCCAGCAGCCGGAGGGGGGCCGGGGAGCTGTTTTTT
>TRBV11-3|-|TRBJ2-2|-
CASSARGARDTGELFF
TGTGCCAGCAGCGCCCGGGGGGCTCGGGACACCGGGGAGCTGTTTTTT
>TRBV19|TRBD2|TRBJ2-7|-
CASSIAGGFSYEQYF
TGTGCCAGTAGTATAGCGGGAGGATTCTCCTACGAGCAGTACTTC
>TRBV20-1|-|TRBJ1-3|few
CSARDPGLAGNTIYF
TGCAGTGCTAGAGATCCCGGACTTGCTGGAAACACCATATATTTT
>TRBV6-2/TRBV6-3|-|TRBJ2-1|few
CASSYGTYNEQFF
TGTGCCAGCAGTTACGGGACCTACAATGAGCAGTTCTTC
>TRBV11-3|-|TRBJ2-3|few
CASSLTFRDGTDTQYF
TGTGCCAGCAGCTTAACTTTCCGGGACGGCACAGATACGCAGTATTTT
>TRBV6-1|-|TRBJ2-7|few
CASSEVGPPADEQYF
TGTGCCAGCAGTGAAGTGGGGCCCCCCGCGGACGAGCAGTACTTC
>TRBV12-3/TRBV12-4|TRBD1|TRBJ2-5|few
CASRTGQGIQETQYF
TGTGCCAGCAGAACCGGACAGGGGATTCAAGAGACCCAGTACTTC
>TRBV12-3/TRBV12-4|-|TRBJ2-7|few
CASSSAGASDEQYF
TGTGCCAGCAGTTCGGCAGGGGCTAGCGACGAGCAGTACTTC
>TRBV9|TRBD2|TRBJ2-1|-
CASSLTGLAGLNEQFF
TGTGCCAGCAGCTTGACAGGACTAGCGGGGCTCAATGAGCAGTTCTTC
>TRBV24-1|TRBD1|TRBJ2-5|few
CATSSRRQGAIQETQYF
TGTGCCACCAGTTCGAGGAGACAGGGGGCGATCCAAGAGACCCAGTACTTC
>TRBV29-1|TRBD1|TRBJ2-5|-
CSVSGTGNQETQYF
TGCAGCGTGTCCGGGACAGGGAACCAAGAGACCCAGTACTTC
>TRBV28|-|TRBJ1-6|-
CASSFEGSYNSPLHF
TGTGCCAGCAGTTTCGAGGGTTCCTATAATTCACCCCTCCACTTT
>TRBV5-1|-|TRBJ2-3|-
CASSLQGRGGTDTQYF
TGCGCCAGCAGCTTGCAGGGGCGTGGAGGCACAGATACGCAGTATTTT
>TRBV19|-|TRBJ2-3|-
CGTGDSGSDTQYF
TGTGGGACTGGGGACTCGGGGTCAGATACGCAGTATTTT
>TRBV3-1|-|TRBJ1-1|few
CASSQVLVFGTEAFF
TGTGCCAGCAGCCAAGTCCTGGTATTTGGCACTGAAGCTTTCTTT
>TRBV7-6|-|TRBJ2-2|many
CASSYDPGNRAGELFF
TGTGCCAGCAGCTACGACCCGGGGAACCGGGCCGGGGAGCTGTTTTTT
>TRBV20-1|TRBD1|TRBJ2-3|few
CSARPGQGARTDTQYF
TGCAGTGCTCGACCGGGACAGGGGGCGAGAACAGATACGCAGTATTTT
>TRBV4-3|-|TRBJ2-3|-
CASSQGGGATDTQYF
TGCGCCAGCAGCCAAGGGGGGGGCGCTACAGATACGCAGTATTTT
>TRBV12-3/TRBV12-4|TRBD1|TRBJ2-2|many
CASRGQGTNTGELFF
TGTGCCAGCAGGGGACAGGGAACTAACACCGGGGAGCTGTTTTTT
>TRBV5-1|-|TRBJ2-2|many
CASSLESTSGTGELFF
TGCGCCAGCAGCTTGGAGTCCACGTCCGGAACCGGGGAGCTGTTTTTT
>TRBV29-1|TRBD2|TRBJ2-1|once
CSVGGLAGGSYNEQFF
TGCAGCGTTGGAGGACTAGCGGGGGGGTCCTACAATGAGCAGTTCTTC
>TRBV12-3/TRBV12-4|-|TRBJ1-1|few
CASSHKGVTEAFF
TGTGCCAGCAGCCACAAAGGGGTCACTGAAGCTTTCTTT
>TRBV5-5|-|TRBJ1-2|-
CASSPLGGQANYGYTF
TGTGCCAGCAGCCCACTGGGAGGGCAGGCTAACTATGGCTACACCTTC
>TRBV9|-|TRBJ2-4|-
CASSPYGQGGNIQYF
TGTGCCAGCAGCCCTTACGGGCAGGGGGGAAACATTCAGTACTTC
>TRBV4-2|-|TRBJ1-2|-
CASSPPAYSDGYTF
TGTGCCAGCAGCCCCCCCGCATATAGCGATGGCTACACCTTC
>TRBV9|-|TRBJ1-1|-
CASSVDERMNTEAFF
TGTGCCAGCAGCGTAGATGAGAGAATGAACACTGAAGCTTTCTTT
>TRBV7-8|-|TRBJ1-5|few
CASSLGRPGIVSNQPQHF
TGTGCCAGCAGCCTCGGCCGCCCGGGTATAGTTAGCAATCAGCCCCAGCATTTT
>TRBV5-6|-|TRBJ1-3|-
CASSLLDAGNTIYF
TGTGCCAGCAGCTTATTGGATGCCGGAAACACCATATATTTT
>TRBV11-2|-|TRBJ2-1|-
CASSLSVGIYNEQFF
TGTGCCAGCAGCTTATCGGTGGGAATTTACAATGAGCAGTTCTTC
>TRBV5-1|-|TRBJ1-1|few
CASSFQGPNTEAFF
TGCGCCAGCAGCTTCCAGGGACCGAACACTGAAGCTTTCTTT
>TRBV15|-|TRBJ2-1|few
CATSRDNRTVSSYNEQFF
TGTGCCACCAGCAGAGATAACCGGACAGTCAGCTCCTACAATGAGCAGTTCTTC
>TRBV24-1|-|TRBJ2-5|-
CATRTAGQETQYF
TGTGCCACCAGAACGGCAGGGCAAGAGACCCAGTACTTC
>TRBV20-1|TRBD2|TRBJ2-1|few
CSGKGLAGYNEQFF
TGCAGTGGGAAGGGACTAGCGGGCTACAATGAGCAGTTCTTC
>TRBV29-1|TRBD2|TRBJ2-7|few
CSVTAGETYEQYF
TGCAGCGTTACGGCGGGGGAGACCTACGAGCAGTACTTC
>TRBV20-1|-|TRBJ2-3|-
CSAGTVAGNTDTQYF
TGCAGTGCCGGGACAGTAGCGGGGAACACAGATACGCAGTATTTT
>TRBV18|-|TRBJ1-5|-
CASSLGLTYQPQHF
TGTGCCAGCTCCCTAGGGCTTACTTATCAGCCCCAGCATTTT
>TRBV9|-|TRBJ2-1|-
CASSVAGGFSNEQFF
TGTGCCAGCAGCGTAGCAGGGGGGTTCAGCAATGAGCAGTTCTTC
>TRBV28|-|TRBJ1-4|-
CASSPPVPATNEKLFF
TGTGCCAGCAGTCCCCCAGTACCTGCAACTAATGAAAAACTGTTTTTT
>TRBV4-1|-|TRBJ2-7|few
CASSQDPGGVYEQYF
TGCGCCAGCAGCCAAGATCCGGGCGGTGTCTACGAGCAGTACTTC
>TRBV7-9|TRBD1|TRBJ2-7|few
CASSWGTGDTYEQYF
TGTGCCAGCAGCTGGGGCACAGGGGACACCTACGAGCAGTACTTC
>TRBV3-1|-|TRBJ2-4|-
CASSQFLTGDVQYF
TGTGCCAGCAGCCAATTTTTGACCGGCGACGTTCAGTACTTC
>TRBV9|TRBD1|TRBJ1-1|-
CASSPGTGEDTEAFF
TGTGCCAGCAGCCCGGGGACAGGGGAGGACACTGAAGCTTTCTTT
>TRBV12-3/TRBV12-4|-|TRBJ2-3|-
CASSLARRRILGTDTQYF
TGTGCCAGCAGTTTAGCGCGGCGACGAATCCTGGGCACAGATACGCAGTATTTT